The TCR beta chain described here comes from a study of T cells after yellow fever vaccination. The overall study: When fractions had low cell numbers, they were prepared with SMART-Seq v4 Ultra Low Input. Overall study findings and caveats: Most primary-vaccination clones reappeared after the booster (approximately 95% CD4, about 87% CD8).

The CDR3 spans 17 residues. Per the germline V gene, CDR1 is MNHNS and CDR2 is SASEGT. Trimming cost V 0 bases and J 8 bases, with 19 bases left between them. To note about this clonotype: No antigen is known for it.

5'RACE template switching produced TCR cDNA carrying a universal primer site and UMIs. In TCRdb, the 5' RACE reads were re-called with MiXCR into one record per CDR3 protein. The table has fewer than 500,000 distinct CDR3 sequences, around 20% seen once. The V and J genes are TRBV6-1 and TRBJ1-4, with a possible D match to TRBD1 (5 bases). This clonotype was sampled from a man in his late teens or twenties who received the YFV17D yellow fever vaccine. The sample here was PBMCs, taken before the yellow fever booster vaccination. The CDR3: CASSEALLVRGEEKLFF. DNA of the CDR3: TGTGCCAGCAGTGAAGCTTTGTTGGTTCGGGGGGAGGAAAAACTGTTTTTT.